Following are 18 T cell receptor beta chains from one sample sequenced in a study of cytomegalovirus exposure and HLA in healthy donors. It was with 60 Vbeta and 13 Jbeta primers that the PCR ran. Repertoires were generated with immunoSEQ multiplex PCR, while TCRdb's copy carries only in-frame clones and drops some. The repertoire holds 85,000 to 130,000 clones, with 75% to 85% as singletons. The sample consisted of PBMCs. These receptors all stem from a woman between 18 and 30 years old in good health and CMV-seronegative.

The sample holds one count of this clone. The CDR3 region is CASSFGGGISTDTQYF. The CDR3 DNA reads as TGCGCCAGCAGCTTCGGCGGGGGGATAAGCACAGATACGCAGTATTTT. The rearrangement uses TRBV5-1 and TRBJ2-3, with 8 bases lining up with TRBD2. Trimming cost V 2 bases and J 0 bases; bases outside gene matches: 5. The CDR3 is made up of 16 amino acids. Germline CDR1 reads SGHRS; CDR2 reads YFSETQ.

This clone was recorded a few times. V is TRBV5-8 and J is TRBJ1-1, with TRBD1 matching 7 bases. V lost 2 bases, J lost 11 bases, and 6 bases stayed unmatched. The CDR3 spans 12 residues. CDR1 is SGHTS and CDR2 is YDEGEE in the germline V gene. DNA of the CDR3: TGTGCCAGCAGCTTTAGAGGGGGCGAGGCTTTCTTT. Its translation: CASSFRGGEAFF.

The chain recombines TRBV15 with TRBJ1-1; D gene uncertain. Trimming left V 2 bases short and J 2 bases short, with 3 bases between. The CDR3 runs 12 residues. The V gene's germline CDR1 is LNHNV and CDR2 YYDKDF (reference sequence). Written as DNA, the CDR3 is TGTGCCACCAGCAGACTCAACACTGAAGCTTTCTTT. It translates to CATSRLNTEAFF. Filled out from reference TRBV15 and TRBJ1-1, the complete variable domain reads DAMVIQNPRYQVTQFGKPVTLSCSQTLNHNVMYWYQQKSSQAPKLLFHYYDKDFNNEADTPDNFQSRRPNTSFCFLDIRSPGLGDTAMYLCATSRLNTEAFFGQGTRLTVV.

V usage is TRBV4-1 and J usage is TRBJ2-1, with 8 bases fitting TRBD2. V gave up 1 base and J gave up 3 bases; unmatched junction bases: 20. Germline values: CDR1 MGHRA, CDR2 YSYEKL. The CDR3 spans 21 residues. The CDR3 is CASSQAYTPFTGTRFYNEQFF. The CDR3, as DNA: TGCGCCAGCAGCCAAGCCTACACCCCCTTTACCGGGACTAGATTCTACAATGAGCAGTTCTTC.

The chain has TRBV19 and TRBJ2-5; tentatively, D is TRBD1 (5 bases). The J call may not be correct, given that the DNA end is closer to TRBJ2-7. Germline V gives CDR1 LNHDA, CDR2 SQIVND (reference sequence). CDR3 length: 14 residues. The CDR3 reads CASRFQAGHYEQYF. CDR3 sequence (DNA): TGTGCCAGTCGTTTCCAGGCAGGACACTACGAGCAGTACTTC.

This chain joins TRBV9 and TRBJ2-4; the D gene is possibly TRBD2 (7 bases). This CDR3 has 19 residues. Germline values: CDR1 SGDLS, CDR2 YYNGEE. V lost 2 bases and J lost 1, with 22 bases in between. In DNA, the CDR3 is TGTGCCAGCAGCGTCGAGGGAGGGGGGGGACTAACGGCCAAAAACATTCAGTACTTC. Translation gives CASSVEGGGGLTAKNIQYF.

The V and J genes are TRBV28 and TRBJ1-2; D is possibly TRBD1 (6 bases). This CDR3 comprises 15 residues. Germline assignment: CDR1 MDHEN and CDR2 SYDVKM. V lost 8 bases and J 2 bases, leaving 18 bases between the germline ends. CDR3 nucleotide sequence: TGTGCCAGCGGGGTGGTTGGGGGCCGAAACTATGGCTACACCTTC. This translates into CASGVVGGRNYGYTF.

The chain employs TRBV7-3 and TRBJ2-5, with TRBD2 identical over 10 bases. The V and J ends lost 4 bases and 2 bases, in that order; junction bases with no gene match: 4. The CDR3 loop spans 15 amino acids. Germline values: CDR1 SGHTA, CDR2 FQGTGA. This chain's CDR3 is CASSSGTSVQETQYF. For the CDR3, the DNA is TGTGCCAGCAGCTCCGGGACTAGCGTTCAAGAGACCCAGTACTTC. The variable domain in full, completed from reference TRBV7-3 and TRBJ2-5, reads GAGVSQTPSNKVTEKGKYVELRCDPISGHTALYWYRQSLGQGPEFLIYFQGTGAADDSGLPNDRFFAVRPEGSVSTLKIQRTERGDSAVYLCASSSGTSVQETQYFGPGTRLLVL.

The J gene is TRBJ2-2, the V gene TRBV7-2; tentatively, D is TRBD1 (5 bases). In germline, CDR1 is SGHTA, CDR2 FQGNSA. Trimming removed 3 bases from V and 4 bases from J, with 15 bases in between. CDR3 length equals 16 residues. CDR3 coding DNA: TGTGCCAGCAGCTTTCGGAGACAGACCCTCACCGGGGAGCTGTTTTTT. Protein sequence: CASSFRRQTLTGELFF.

Written as DNA, the CDR3 is TGTGCCAGCAGCTTACCCCCGACAGGAAACTATGGCTACACCTTC. It encodes CASSLPPTGNYGYTF. V usage is TRBV7-2 and J usage is TRBJ1-2; TRBD1 is a possible D gene (6 bases). From germline, CDR1 is SGHTA and CDR2 FQGNSA. The V and J ends lost 2 bases and 2 bases respectively, with 12 bases between them. The CDR3 is 15 amino acids.

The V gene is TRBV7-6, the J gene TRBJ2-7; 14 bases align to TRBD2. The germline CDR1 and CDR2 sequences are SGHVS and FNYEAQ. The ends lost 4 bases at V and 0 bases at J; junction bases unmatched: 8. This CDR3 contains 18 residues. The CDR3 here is CASSSRTSGGHSSYEQYF. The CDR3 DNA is TGTGCCAGCAGCTCCCGGACTAGCGGGGGGCATAGCTCCTACGAGCAGTACTTC. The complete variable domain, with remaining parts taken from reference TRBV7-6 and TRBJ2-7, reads GAGVSQSPRYKVTKRGQDVALRCDPISGHVSLYWYRQALGQGPEFLTYFNYEAQQDKSGLPNDRFSAERPEGSISTLTIQRTEQRDSAMYRCASSSRTSGGHSSYEQYFGPGTRLTVT.

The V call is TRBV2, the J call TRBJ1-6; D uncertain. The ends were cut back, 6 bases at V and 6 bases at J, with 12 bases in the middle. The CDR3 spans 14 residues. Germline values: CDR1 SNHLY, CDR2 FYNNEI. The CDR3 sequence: CASRTAEANSPLHF. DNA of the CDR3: TGTGCCAGCAGGACGGCGGAGGCTAATTCACCCCTCCACTTT.

CDR3 protein: CASSRPGQGNQPQHF. The DNA for the CDR3 is TGTGCCAGTAGTCGTCCGGGACAGGGGAATCAGCCCCAGCATTTT. The rearrangement links TRBV19 to TRBJ1-5, with TRBD1 identical over 10 bases. Germline V gene data show CDR1 as LNHDA and CDR2 as SQIVND (reference sequence). This CDR3 is built from 15 residues. V lost 5 bases to trimming and J lost 4 bases; unmatched junction nucleotides: 5. The full variable domain, with the rest looked up from reference TRBV19 and TRBJ1-5, is DGGITQSPKYLFRKEGQNVTLSCEQNLNHDAMYWYRQDPGQGLRLIYYSQIVNDFQKGDIAEGYSVSREKKESFPLTVTSAQKNPTAFYLCASSRPGQGNQPQHFGDGTRLSIL.

CDR3 nucleotide sequence: TGTGCCAGCAGTTTATACGCGGGGCAAGATACGCAGTATTTT. It specifies CASSLYAGQDTQYF. This chain uses TRBV28 with TRBJ2-3, with D possibly being TRBD2 (6 bases). Germline V gene sequence: CDR1 MDHEN, CDR2 SYDVKM. The germline V and J ends were trimmed by 1 base and 5 bases, with 10 bases remaining between them. This CDR3 has 14 residues.

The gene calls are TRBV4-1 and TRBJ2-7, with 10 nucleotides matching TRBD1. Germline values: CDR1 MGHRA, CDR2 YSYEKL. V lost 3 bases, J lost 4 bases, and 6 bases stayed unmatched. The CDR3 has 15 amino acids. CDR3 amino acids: CASSHQTGGRYEQYF. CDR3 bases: TGCGCCAGCAGCCACCAGACAGGGGGCCGATACGAGCAGTACTTC.

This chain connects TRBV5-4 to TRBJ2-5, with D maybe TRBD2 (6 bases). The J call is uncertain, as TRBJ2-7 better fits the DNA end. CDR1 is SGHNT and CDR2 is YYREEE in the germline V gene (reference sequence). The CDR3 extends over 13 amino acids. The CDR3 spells CASSWGGEYEQYF. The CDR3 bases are TGTGCCAGCAGCTGGGGCGGGGAGTACGAGCAGTACTTC.

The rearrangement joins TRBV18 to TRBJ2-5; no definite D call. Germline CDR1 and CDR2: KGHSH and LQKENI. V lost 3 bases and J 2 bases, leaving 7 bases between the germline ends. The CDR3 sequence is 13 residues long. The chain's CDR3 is CASSPTIQETQYF. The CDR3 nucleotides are TGTGCCAGCTCACCCACAATTCAAGAGACCCAGTACTTC.

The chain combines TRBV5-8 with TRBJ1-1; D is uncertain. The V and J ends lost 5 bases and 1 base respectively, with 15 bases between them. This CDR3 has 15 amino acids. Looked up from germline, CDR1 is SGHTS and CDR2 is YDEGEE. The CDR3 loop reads CASSPFPYRNTEAFF. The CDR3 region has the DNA TGTGCCAGCAGTCCGTTCCCCTACAGGAACACTGAAGCTTTCTTT.